This record covers a single TCR beta chain. V lost 7 bases, J lost 4 bases, and 10 bases stayed unmatched. The germline V gene encodes CDR1 SGHTA and CDR2 FQGNSA. CDR3 length: 15 residues. The data were taken from a study of blood T cell repertoires in COVID-19. Libraries were prepared by immunoSEQ multiplex PCR; TCRdb keeps only in-frame clonotypes and omits some of them. Here the sample spans around 300,000 clones, about nine tenths being singletons. V and J are TRBV7-2 and TRBJ1-5, with TRBD1 matching 7 bases. Sequencing input: peripheral blood. The TCR comes from a woman in her thirties or forties with acute or convalescent COVID-19. The CDR3 sequence: CASKPRGTENQPQHF. DNA of the CDR3: TGTGCCAGCAAACCCCGCGGGACAGAAAATCAGCCCCAGCATTTT.